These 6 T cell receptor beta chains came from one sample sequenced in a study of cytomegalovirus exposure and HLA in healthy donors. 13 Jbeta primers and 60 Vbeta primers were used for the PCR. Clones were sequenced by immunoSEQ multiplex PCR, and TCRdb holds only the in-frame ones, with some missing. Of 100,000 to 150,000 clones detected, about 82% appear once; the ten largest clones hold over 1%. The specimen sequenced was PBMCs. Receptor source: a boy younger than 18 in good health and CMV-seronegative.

This CDR3 is CASSLLGGHQPQHF. DNA of the CDR3: TGTGCCAGCAGCTTGTTGGGGGGGCATCAGCCCCAGCATTTT. The chain recombines TRBV7-2 with TRBJ1-5; maybe TRBD1 (6 bases). Germline V gives CDR1 SGHTA, CDR2 FQGNSA. V lost 3 bases, J lost 5 bases, and 11 bases lay in between. This CDR3 has 14 amino acids.

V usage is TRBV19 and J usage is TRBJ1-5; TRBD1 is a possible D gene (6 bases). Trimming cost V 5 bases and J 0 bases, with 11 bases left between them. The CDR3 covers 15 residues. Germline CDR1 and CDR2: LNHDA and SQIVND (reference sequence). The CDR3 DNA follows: TGTGCCAGTAGTGTGGACAGATTTAGCAATCAGCCCCAGCATTTT. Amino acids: CASSVDRFSNQPQHF.

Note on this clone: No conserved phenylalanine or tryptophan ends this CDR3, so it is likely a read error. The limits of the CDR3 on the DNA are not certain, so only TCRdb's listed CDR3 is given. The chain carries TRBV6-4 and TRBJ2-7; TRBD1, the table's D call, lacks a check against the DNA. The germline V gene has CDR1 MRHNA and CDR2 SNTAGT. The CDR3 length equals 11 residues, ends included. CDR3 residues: CASLPLDRGMA.

The CDR3 loop is CASTPGGTGNTIYF. The CDR3 region has the DNA TGTGCCAGTACTCCAGGGGGGACTGGAAACACCATATATTTT. The chain carries TRBV7-9 and TRBJ1-3, with 7 positions matching TRBD1. Germline lookup yields CDR1 SEHNR and CDR2 FQNEAQ (reference sequence). CDR3 length equals 14 residues. V was pared by 9 bases and J by 2 bases, with 7 bases of the junction left unmatched.

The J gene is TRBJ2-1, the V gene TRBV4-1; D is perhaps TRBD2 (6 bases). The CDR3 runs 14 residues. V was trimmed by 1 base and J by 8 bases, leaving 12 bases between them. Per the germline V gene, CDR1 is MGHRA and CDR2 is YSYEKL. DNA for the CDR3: TGCGCCAGCAGCCAAGTTGGTAGCGGCTATGAGCAGTTCTTC. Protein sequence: CASSQVGSGYEQFF.

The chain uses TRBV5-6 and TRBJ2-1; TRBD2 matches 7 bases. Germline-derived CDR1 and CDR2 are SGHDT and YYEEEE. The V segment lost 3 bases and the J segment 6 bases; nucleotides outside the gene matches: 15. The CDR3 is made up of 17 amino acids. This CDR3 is CASSWTSGSRGGNEQFF. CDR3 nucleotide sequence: TGTGCCAGCAGCTGGACCTCAGGGAGTCGCGGGGGCAATGAGCAGTTCTTC.